This TCR beta chain was observed in a study of CD8+CD57+ T cells in acquired aplastic anemia (dated by TCRdb to 2016 to 2019). General notes on the study: DNA extracted from sorted CD4+ and CD8+ cells had a mean of about 3.2 ug, with a range of about 0.19 to 30 ug. CD8+CD57+ expansion was defined as a frequency above the mean frequency observed in healthy subjects.

TCR beta VDJ combination and CDR3 sequence profiling used genomic DNA as the template. TCR repertoire sequencing was run on an Illumina HiSeq 2000. The study's processing was this. Repertoires were assessed using TRBV/TRBJ rearrangement plots, CDR3 size and DJ length profiles, and Simpson's diversity index. The immunodominant clone was defined as the most abundant DNA sequence in deep sequencing data. CDR3 amino acid sequences were checked for sharing across subjects and were also compared against the VDJdb database and published repertoires. The raw public reads went through TCRdb reprocessing: fastp at Q25, MiXCR clone calling, in-frame beta chains kept. One record per CDR3 amino acid sequence lists the most common genes and DNA. It is TCRdb's table, rather than the study itself, that gives the V and J calls and clone size. The sample contains 150,000 to 200,000 distinct CDR3 sequences, roughly half of them found a single time. The ten largest clones add up to 1.8% of the sample.

Patients chosen for sequencing had shown expansion of CD8+CD57+ cells by flow cytometry. Severe acquired aplastic anemia was diagnosed in all patients according to International Study of Aplastic Anemia and Agranulocytosis and Camitta criteria. At the time blood was sampled, none of the patients had received any therapy. The study deep-sequenced TCR repertoires of sorted CD4+ and CD8+ blood T cells from severe aplastic anemia patients and healthy subjects. In the USA, patient enrollment took place under clinicaltrials.gov protocols 00001620, 01623167, 00001397, 00071045, 00081523 and 00961064. Ficoll-Paque density gradient centrifugation was used to isolate peripheral blood mononuclear cells. Before DNA extraction, CD4+ and CD8+ T cells were sorted by FACS or by magnetic beads. What the study reported, not specific to this receptor: Although 25 to 30 CD8+ CDR3 sequences were shared by patients and controls, these sequences appeared highly expressed in patients and within the immunodominant clones of patients. CD8+ Simpson's diversity did not differ significantly between patients and healthy controls (P=0.060).

CDR1 and CDR2, per the germline V gene (reference sequence), are SEHNR and FQNEAQ. The CDR3 numbers 8 amino acids, ends counted. Of note for this clonotype: Its antigen has not been determined. The conserved phenylalanine or tryptophan is not found at the CDR3 terminus, so this likely reflects a read error. The limits of the CDR3 on the DNA are not certain, so only TCRdb's listed CDR3 is given.

The rearranged segments are TRBV7-9 and TRBJ2-5. The receptor was isolated from a human donor with aplastic anemia. Material for sequencing was sorted CD4+, CD8+, or CD8+CD57+ T cells (not recorded which) from PBMCs. This receptor has the CDR3 CASSPDPI.